This T cell receptor beta chain was documented in a study of T cells in localized non-small cell lung cancer. In the case of this clone: Its antigen remains unidentified.

V was pared by 2 bases and J by 2 bases, with 5 bases of the junction left unmatched. The CDR3 has 16 residues. CDR1 is SNHLY and CDR2 is FYNNEI in the germline V gene. Whole-study findings and limits: Of the top 100 tumor clones, median around 60 were in adjacent lung, more than 25 among its top 100. There was higher T cell clonality in uninvolved adjacent lung than in tumor, and it was highest there. Higher blood T cell density went with longer overall survival.

Generated by immunoSEQ multiplex PCR, the TCRdb table keeps only in-frame clones and is missing some. The sample holds roughly 28,000 clones, approximately 88% seen once. The chain recombines TRBV2 with TRBJ2-7; 11 nucleotides align to TRBD1. Specimen: peripheral blood, collected before any cancer treatment. The clonotype originates from a male donor aged 60 or over with stage I lung adenocarcinoma. In nucleotides, the CDR3 is TGTGCCAGCAGTGAACGGTGGGGACAGGGGGCCTACGAGCAGTACTTC. Protein sequence: CASSERWGQGAYEQYF. Full variable domain (outside the CDR3, taken from reference TRBV2 and TRBJ2-7): EPEVTQTPSHQVTQMGQEVILRCVPISNHLYFYWYRQILGQKVEFLVSFYNNEISEKSEIFDDQFSVERPDGSNFTLKIRSTKLEDSAMYFCASSERWGQGAYEQYFGPGTRLTVT.